The rows below give T cell receptor beta chains drawn from one sample of a study of T-cell reconstitution after alpha-beta-depleted transplantation in children. TCRdb itself ran the PCR reads through MiXCR, one entry per CDR3 protein. The repertoire holds roughly 350,000 distinct CDR3 sequences, with 10% as singletons. The sequenced sample was PBMCs from the stem cell graft donor, obtained from the stem cell graft. The receptors were sampled from a human donor who donated a stem cell graft to a child with acute lymphoblastic leukemia. CDR3s include the opening cysteine and the closing phenylalanine or tryptophan. Fields, in order: D gene, J gene, clone size, V gene, CDR3 protein, CDR3 DNA. The D gene is left open where the match is weak. A row's size may be missing; if present it is once, few, many or a size class.

D: -
J: TRBJ1-1
size: -
V: TRBV7-2
CDR3: CASSLERTANTEAFF
DNA: TGTGCCAGCAGCTTAGAAAGGACAGCGAACACTGAAGCTTTCTTT

D: -
J: TRBJ2-7
size: -
V: TRBV19
CDR3: CASSNRSPGYEQYF
DNA: TGTGCCAGTAGCAACAGGAGCCCGGGCTACGAGCAGTACTTC

D: -
J: TRBJ2-5
size: -
V: TRBV18
CDR3: CASSPQGSRETQYF
DNA: TGTGCCAGCTCACCACAGGGCAGCCGCGAGACCCAGTACTTC

D: -
J: TRBJ1-2
size: few
V: TRBV20-1
CDR3: CSAFKSGLAAYGYTF
DNA: TGCAGTGCTTTTAAGTCAGGGCTAGCGGCGTATGGCTACACCTTC

D: TRBD2
J: TRBJ2-1
size: many
V: TRBV12-3/TRBV12-4
CDR3: CASSLWTSGINEQFF
DNA: TGTGCCAGCAGTTTATGGACTAGCGGTATCAATGAGCAGTTCTTC

D: TRBD2
J: TRBJ2-1
size: -
V: TRBV12-3/TRBV12-4
CDR3: CASIQGLAGANEQFF
DNA: TGTGCCAGCATCCAAGGACTAGCGGGAGCCAATGAGCAGTTCTTC

D: -
J: TRBJ2-5
size: -
V: TRBV20-1
CDR3: CSARDPRDLRETQYF
DNA: TGCAGTGCTAGAGATCCACGGGACTTGCGAGAGACCCAGTACTTC

D: TRBD1
J: TRBJ2-5
size: -
V: TRBV7-9
CDR3: CASKPPRGLEETQYF
DNA: TGTGCCAGCAAACCCCCAAGGGGGCTAGAAGAGACCCAGTACTTC

D: -
J: TRBJ2-1
size: many
V: TRBV7-9
CDR3: CASSLAGSNEQFF
DNA: TGTGCCAGCAGCTTAGCGGGGAGCAATGAGCAGTTCTTC

D: -
J: TRBJ2-1
size: few
V: TRBV30
CDR3: CAWSVYRDDNEQFF
DNA: TGTGCCTGGAGTGTATATAGGGATGACAATGAGCAGTTCTTC

D: TRBD2
J: TRBJ2-2
size: -
V: TRBV10-3
CDR3: CAISGLEGGPYTGELFF
DNA: TGTGCCATCAGTGGCCTTGAGGGAGGGCCGTACACCGGGGAGCTGTTTTTT

D: TRBD2
J: TRBJ2-3
size: few
V: TRBV6-1
CDR3: CASSSPLAGVIDTQYF
DNA: TGTGCCAGCAGCTCACCCCTAGCGGGAGTGATAGATACGCAGTATTTT

D: TRBD2
J: TRBJ2-2
size: few
V: TRBV11-2
CDR3: CASSLQPRGSGLSTGELFF
DNA: TGTGCCAGCAGCTTACAACCCCGCGGGAGCGGGCTGAGCACCGGGGAGCTGTTTTTT

D: -
J: TRBJ2-7
size: many
V: TRBV20-1
CDR3: CSARDGGGVYEQYF
DNA: TGCAGTGCTAGAGATGGAGGTGGAGTCTACGAGCAGTACTTC

D: -
J: TRBJ2-3
size: many
V: TRBV7-6
CDR3: CASSYRVAQDTQYF
DNA: TGTGCCAGCAGCTACAGGGTAGCGCAAGATACGCAGTATTTT

D: -
J: TRBJ2-3
size: few
V: TRBV11-2
CDR3: CASSVGAPDTQYF
DNA: TGTGCCAGCAGCGTAGGGGCCCCCGATACGCAGTATTTT

D: -
J: TRBJ2-3
size: -
V: TRBV7-2
CDR3: CASSRERLAPSTDTQYF
DNA: TGTGCCAGCAGCCGAGAAAGATTAGCTCCTAGCACAGATACGCAGTATTTT

D: -
J: TRBJ1-3
size: -
V: TRBV5-5
CDR3: CVSSRGGEHTIYF
DNA: TGTGTCAGCAGCCGGGGGGGGGAGCACACCATATATTTT

D: -
J: TRBJ2-3
size: -
V: TRBV20-1
CDR3: CSARAPNGRGTDTQYF
DNA: TGCAGTGCTAGAGCCCCTAACGGGAGAGGAACAGATACGCAGTATTTT

D: -
J: TRBJ2-7
size: few
V: TRBV20-1
CDR3: CGTASPRYEQYF
DNA: TGCGGGACGGCGTCCCCACGCTACGAGCAGTACTTC

D: -
J: TRBJ2-7
size: few
V: TRBV28
CDR3: CASSGTPPTYEQYF
DNA: TGTGCCAGCAGCGGGACACCCCCGACCTACGAGCAGTACTTC

D: -
J: TRBJ2-2
size: -
V: TRBV3-1
CDR3: CASSPPYRRNTGELFF
DNA: TGTGCCAGCAGCCCCCCTTACAGGAGGAACACCGGGGAGCTGTTTTTT

D: -
J: TRBJ2-7
size: few
V: TRBV27
CDR3: CASSLGQAHEQYF
DNA: TGTGCCAGCAGTTTAGGCCAAGCCCACGAGCAGTACTTC

D: -
J: TRBJ1-5
size: few
V: TRBV28
CDR3: CASSLKGYDGNQPQHF
DNA: TGTGCCAGCAGTTTGAAGGGGTATGATGGCAATCAGCCCCAGCATTTT

D: TRBD2
J: TRBJ2-5
size: -
V: TRBV28
CDR3: CASSSPSGETQYF
DNA: TGTGCCAGCAGTTCCCCTAGCGGAGAGACCCAGTACTTC

D: -
J: TRBJ2-3
size: few
V: TRBV20-1
CDR3: CSASSSARTDTQYF
DNA: TGCAGTGCGTCCTCTAGCGCCCGCACAGATACGCAGTATTTT

D: TRBD2
J: TRBJ2-3
size: -
V: TRBV20-1
CDR3: CSARDFLAGTDTQYF
DNA: TGCAGTGCTAGAGATTTCCTAGCGGGCACAGATACGCAGTATTTT

D: -
J: TRBJ2-7
size: -
V: TRBV10-3
CDR3: CAISESTISYEQYF
DNA: TGTGCCATCAGTGAGTCAACCATCTCCTACGAGCAGTACTTC

D: TRBD2
J: TRBJ2-2
size: -
V: TRBV7-6
CDR3: CASSLGLFNTGELFF
DNA: TGTGCCAGCAGCCTGGGACTATTCAACACCGGGGAGCTGTTTTTT

D: -
J: TRBJ2-2
size: many
V: TRBV12-3/TRBV12-4
CDR3: CASSWTGNTGELFF
DNA: TGTGCCAGCTCCTGGACTGGGAACACCGGGGAGCTGTTTTTT

D: -
J: TRBJ1-3
size: -
V: TRBV20-1
CDR3: CSATQMAGNTIYF
DNA: TGCAGTGCTACCCAGATGGCTGGAAACACCATATATTTT

D: -
J: TRBJ2-2
size: few
V: TRBV12-3/TRBV12-4
CDR3: CASALRVGELFF
DNA: TGTGCCAGCGCCTTGAGGGTCGGGGAGCTGTTTTTT

D: -
J: TRBJ2-7
size: -
V: TRBV27
CDR3: CASSLSGRAAYEQYF
DNA: TGTGCCAGCAGTTTAAGTGGGAGAGCGGCCTACGAGCAGTACTTC

D: TRBD2
J: TRBJ2-3
size: -
V: TRBV9
CDR3: CASSLSWGTSRDTQYF
DNA: TGTGCCAGCAGCCTATCGTGGGGGACTAGCCGAGATACGCAGTATTTT

D: -
J: TRBJ2-1
size: few
V: TRBV7-9
CDR3: CASSPGPQYNEQFF
DNA: TGTGCCAGCAGCCCGGGACCGCAATACAATGAGCAGTTCTTC

D: -
J: TRBJ2-5
size: -
V: TRBV5-1
CDR3: CASSLVHLPGETQYF
DNA: TGCGCCAGCAGCTTAGTCCACCTGCCTGGGGAGACCCAGTACTTC

D: -
J: TRBJ2-5
size: many
V: TRBV7-2
CDR3: CASSLVVGQETQYF
DNA: TGTGCCAGCAGCTTAGTAGTGGGCCAAGAGACCCAGTACTTC

D: TRBD2
J: TRBJ2-1
size: -
V: TRBV4-3
CDR3: CASSHEISGRARNEQFF
DNA: TGCGCCAGCAGCCATGAAATTAGCGGGAGGGCCCGCAATGAGCAGTTCTTC

D: -
J: TRBJ2-1
size: -
V: TRBV5-1
CDR3: CASSFLPGANEQFF
DNA: TGCGCCAGCAGTTTCTTACCGGGCGCTAATGAGCAGTTCTTC

D: TRBD2
J: TRBJ2-3
size: many
V: TRBV7-2
CDR3: CASSRDYSTDTQYF
DNA: TGTGCCAGCAGCCGGGACTATAGCACAGATACGCAGTATTTT

D: TRBD2
J: TRBJ2-7
size: -
V: TRBV7-2
CDR3: CASSPPGGRASYEQYF
DNA: TGTGCCAGCAGCCCCCCTGGCGGGAGGGCCTCCTACGAGCAGTACTTC

D: -
J: TRBJ2-1
size: few
V: TRBV7-6
CDR3: CASSASNLGNEQFF
DNA: TGTGCCAGCAGCGCTAGCAACCTGGGGAATGAGCAGTTCTTC